These T cell receptor beta chains were read from a single sample in a study of T-cell reconstitution after alpha-beta-depleted transplantation in children. TCRdb reprocessed the PCR reads via MiXCR and lists one record per CDR3 protein. Counted here are 200,000 to 250,000 distinct CDR3 sequences, around 9.5% occurring once; the ten biggest clones make up approximately 6.2%. The sample in question was PBMCs from the stem cell graft donor, obtained from the stem cell graft. The receptors shown here come from a human donor who donated a stem cell graft to a child with acute lymphoblastic leukemia. Both conserved end residues are part of each CDR3. The D gene is left open where the match is weak. Where a row states a size, it is once, few, many or the class of an expanded clone; other rows omit it.

j_call: TRBJ1-3
d_call: -
clone_size: -
v_call: TRBV12-3/TRBV12-4
cdr3_aa: CASSPLDRYSGNTIYF
cdr3_nt: TGTGCCAGCAGTCCCCTGGACCGATACTCTGGAAACACCATATATTTT

j_call: TRBJ1-4
d_call: TRBD1
clone_size: -
v_call: TRBV20-1
cdr3_aa: CSARGAELGTVNEKLFF
cdr3_nt: TGCAGTGCTAGAGGGGCAGAGTTGGGGACAGTTAATGAAAAACTGTTTTTT

j_call: TRBJ2-1
d_call: -
clone_size: many
v_call: TRBV5-1
cdr3_aa: CASSLRNEQFF
cdr3_nt: TGCGCCAGCAGCTTGAGGAATGAGCAGTTCTTC

j_call: TRBJ1-4
d_call: -
clone_size: -
v_call: TRBV6-6
cdr3_aa: CASSFAGGELFF
cdr3_nt: TGTGCCAGCAGTTTTGCGGGGGGCGAACTGTTTTTT

j_call: TRBJ1-2
d_call: -
clone_size: many
v_call: TRBV19
cdr3_aa: CASSPRQFANYGYTF
cdr3_nt: TGTGCCAGTAGCCCAAGGCAGTTCGCTAACTATGGCTACACCTTC

j_call: TRBJ2-5
d_call: -
clone_size: few
v_call: TRBV20-1
cdr3_aa: CSASETRAFFETQYF
cdr3_nt: TGCAGTGCTAGTGAGACTAGGGCCTTTTTCGAGACCCAGTACTTC

j_call: TRBJ1-1
d_call: -
clone_size: -
v_call: TRBV27
cdr3_aa: CASQTRDTEAFF
cdr3_nt: TGTGCCAGCCAAACGAGGGACACTGAAGCTTTCTTT

j_call: TRBJ2-1
d_call: TRBD2
clone_size: -
v_call: TRBV30
cdr3_aa: CAWDRLAGYYEQFF
cdr3_nt: TGTGCCTGGGATAGACTAGCGGGCTACTATGAGCAGTTCTTC

j_call: TRBJ2-1
d_call: -
clone_size: few
v_call: TRBV12-3/TRBV12-4
cdr3_aa: CASRLSYNEQFF
cdr3_nt: TGTGCCAGCAGACTGAGCTACAATGAGCAGTTCTTC

j_call: TRBJ1-5
d_call: -
clone_size: few
v_call: TRBV29-1
cdr3_aa: CSVVTGVDQPQHF
cdr3_nt: TGCAGCGTTGTGACAGGCGTGGATCAGCCCCAGCATTTT

j_call: TRBJ2-2
d_call: -
clone_size: few
v_call: TRBV10-3
cdr3_aa: CAITRGGPHTGELFF
cdr3_nt: TGTGCCATCACCCGAGGAGGGCCGCACACCGGGGAGCTGTTTTTT

j_call: TRBJ1-5
d_call: TRBD1
clone_size: -
v_call: TRBV11-3
cdr3_aa: CASSLGTDRFNSNQPQHF
cdr3_nt: TGTGCCAGCAGCTTAGGAACGGACAGGTTTAATAGCAATCAGCCCCAGCATTTT

j_call: TRBJ2-7
d_call: TRBD1
clone_size: few
v_call: TRBV4-2
cdr3_aa: CASSLSDRDHAYEQYF
cdr3_nt: TGTGCCAGCAGCCTATCAGACAGGGATCATGCCTACGAGCAGTACTTC

j_call: TRBJ2-1
d_call: TRBD2
clone_size: -
v_call: TRBV5-1
cdr3_aa: CASSELAGGLGEQFF
cdr3_nt: TGCGCCAGCAGCGAGCTAGCGGGGGGTCTGGGGGAGCAGTTCTTC

j_call: TRBJ2-1
d_call: TRBD1
clone_size: -
v_call: TRBV29-1
cdr3_aa: CSVEVQGANYNEQFF
cdr3_nt: TGCAGCGTTGAAGTACAGGGGGCAAACTACAATGAGCAGTTCTTC

j_call: TRBJ1-2
d_call: TRBD1
clone_size: many
v_call: TRBV5-1
cdr3_aa: CASSSPTAGTGGRGYTF
cdr3_nt: TGCGCCAGCAGCTCACCAACCGCGGGGACAGGGGGCAGGGGCTACACCTTC

j_call: TRBJ1-1
d_call: -
clone_size: -
v_call: TRBV18
cdr3_aa: CASSPLGDPNTEAFF
cdr3_nt: TGTGCCAGCTCACCATTGGGGGACCCGAACACTGAAGCTTTCTTT

j_call: TRBJ1-4
d_call: -
clone_size: many
v_call: TRBV7-9
cdr3_aa: CASSSRRVSNEKLFF
cdr3_nt: TGTGCCAGCAGCTCCCGACGGGTGTCGAATGAAAAACTGTTTTTT

j_call: TRBJ2-5
d_call: -
clone_size: many
v_call: TRBV9
cdr3_aa: CASSVTGNQETQYF
cdr3_nt: TGTGCCAGCAGCGTAACAGGCAACCAAGAGACCCAGTACTTC

j_call: TRBJ2-3
d_call: TRBD2
clone_size: -
v_call: TRBV4-2
cdr3_aa: CASSQDPSGGAQTDTQYF
cdr3_nt: TGTGCCAGCAGCCAAGATCCCAGCGGGGGGGCCCAAACAGATACGCAGTATTTT

j_call: TRBJ2-1
d_call: TRBD2
clone_size: -
v_call: TRBV5-1
cdr3_aa: CASSLRGDTYNEQFF
cdr3_nt: TGCGCCAGCAGCCTCCGGGGGGATACCTACAATGAGCAGTTCTTC

j_call: TRBJ1-2
d_call: TRBD1
clone_size: -
v_call: TRBV7-8
cdr3_aa: CASSLRQGSRIYGYTF
cdr3_nt: TGTGCCAGCAGCTTAAGACAGGGAAGCAGAATATATGGCTACACCTTC

j_call: TRBJ2-3
d_call: TRBD2
clone_size: -
v_call: TRBV12-3/TRBV12-4
cdr3_aa: CVSRAGGGASDTQYF
cdr3_nt: TGTGTCAGCCGCGCTGGCGGGGGGGCATCCGATACGCAGTATTTT

j_call: TRBJ2-3
d_call: TRBD1
clone_size: many
v_call: TRBV11-2
cdr3_aa: CASSRDRGSTDTQYF
cdr3_nt: TGTGCCAGCAGCCGGGACAGGGGGAGTACAGATACGCAGTATTTT

j_call: TRBJ2-5
d_call: -
clone_size: many
v_call: TRBV4-3
cdr3_aa: CASSQDRGETTQYF
cdr3_nt: TGCGCCAGCAGCCAAGATAGGGGGGAGACGACCCAGTACTTC

j_call: TRBJ2-2
d_call: -
clone_size: few
v_call: TRBV6-5
cdr3_aa: CASSYSFRVNTGELFF
cdr3_nt: TGTGCCAGCAGTTACTCCTTCAGGGTCAACACCGGGGAGCTGTTTTTT

j_call: TRBJ1-1
d_call: TRBD1
clone_size: many
v_call: TRBV27
cdr3_aa: CASSLSIGTGMLNTEAFF
cdr3_nt: TGTGCCAGCAGTTTATCCATAGGGACAGGGATGTTGAACACTGAAGCTTTCTTT

j_call: TRBJ2-2
d_call: -
clone_size: -
v_call: TRBV5-4
cdr3_aa: CASSLYGRTNTGELFF
cdr3_nt: TGTGCCAGCAGCTTGTATGGCAGAACGAACACCGGGGAGCTGTTTTTT

j_call: TRBJ1-1
d_call: -
clone_size: -
v_call: TRBV27
cdr3_aa: CASSLVGQTNTEAFF
cdr3_nt: TGTGCCAGCAGTTTAGTAGGTCAGACGAACACTGAAGCTTTCTTT

j_call: TRBJ2-3
d_call: -
clone_size: many
v_call: TRBV27
cdr3_aa: CASSLRSWVRDTQYF
cdr3_nt: TGTGCCAGCAGTTTAAGGTCTTGGGTGCGGGATACGCAGTATTTT

j_call: TRBJ1-2
d_call: -
clone_size: few
v_call: TRBV6-6
cdr3_aa: CASRSADYGYTF
cdr3_nt: TGTGCCAGCCGGTCAGCAGACTATGGCTACACCTTC

j_call: TRBJ2-5
d_call: -
clone_size: few
v_call: TRBV5-1
cdr3_aa: CASSPQGPTQYF
cdr3_nt: TGCGCCAGCAGCCCCCAGGGGCCGACCCAGTACTTC

j_call: TRBJ1-4
d_call: -
clone_size: few
v_call: TRBV29-1
cdr3_aa: CSVGPATNEKLFF
cdr3_nt: TGCAGCGTTGGTCCGGCAACTAATGAAAAACTGTTTTTT

j_call: TRBJ2-7
d_call: TRBD1
clone_size: many
v_call: TRBV11-3
cdr3_aa: CASSTGTGDEQYF
cdr3_nt: TGTGCCAGCAGCACCGGGACAGGGGACGAGCAGTACTTC

j_call: TRBJ2-5
d_call: -
clone_size: few
v_call: TRBV2
cdr3_aa: CASSPGTQGTQYF
cdr3_nt: TGTGCCAGCAGTCCCGGGACTCAAGGGACCCAGTACTTC

j_call: TRBJ1-1
d_call: -
clone_size: many
v_call: TRBV5-6
cdr3_aa: CASTLSRQGPSRGEAFF
cdr3_nt: TGTGCCAGCACCCTGTCCCGGCAGGGGCCCTCGAGGGGTGAAGCTTTCTTT

j_call: TRBJ1-1
d_call: -
clone_size: -
v_call: TRBV4-3
cdr3_aa: CASSPTHSNTEAFF
cdr3_nt: TGCGCCAGCAGCCCTACCCACTCGAACACTGAAGCTTTCTTT

j_call: TRBJ1-3
d_call: -
clone_size: few
v_call: TRBV14
cdr3_aa: CASSQDGGNTIYF
cdr3_nt: TGTGCCAGCAGCCAAGACGGAGGAAACACCATATATTTT

j_call: TRBJ2-1
d_call: -
clone_size: -
v_call: TRBV12-3/TRBV12-4
cdr3_aa: CASSFEETGDEQFF
cdr3_nt: TGTGCCAGCAGTTTCGAGGAAACTGGCGATGAGCAGTTCTTC

j_call: TRBJ2-3
d_call: TRBD1
clone_size: -
v_call: TRBV5-1
cdr3_aa: CASSPFGQAGDTQYF
cdr3_nt: TGCGCCAGCAGCCCGTTCGGACAGGCGGGAGATACGCAGTATTTT

j_call: TRBJ1-1
d_call: -
clone_size: many
v_call: TRBV9
cdr3_aa: CASSVEGNTEAFF
cdr3_nt: TGTGCCAGCAGCGTAGAAGGGAACACTGAAGCTTTCTTT

j_call: TRBJ1-2
d_call: TRBD1
clone_size: -
v_call: TRBV7-2
cdr3_aa: CASSDRGGSYYGYTF
cdr3_nt: TGTGCCAGCAGCGACCGAGGGGGCTCATACTATGGCTACACCTTC

j_call: TRBJ2-7
d_call: TRBD2
clone_size: few
v_call: TRBV7-2
cdr3_aa: CASSNPPVGLAGGPISYEQYF
cdr3_nt: TGTGCCAGCAGCAACCCCCCGGTGGGACTAGCGGGGGGCCCCATCTCCTACGAGCAGTACTTC

j_call: TRBJ2-3
d_call: TRBD2
clone_size: few
v_call: TRBV5-1
cdr3_aa: CASSFSGTSGGHGTDTQYF
cdr3_nt: TGCGCCAGCAGCTTTTCCGGGACTAGCGGGGGGCATGGCACAGATACGCAGTATTTT

j_call: TRBJ1-1
d_call: TRBD1
clone_size: -
v_call: TRBV5-1
cdr3_aa: CASSLVGQGLTEAFF
cdr3_nt: TGCGCCAGCAGCTTGGTCGGACAGGGATTAACTGAAGCTTTCTTT